The clone carrying this T cell receptor (beta chain) ranks as large. Antigen unknown. Study observations and caveats: Naive CD4+ cells shared around an eighth of tumor Treg sequences.

TRBV12-4/TRBJ1-2 clonotypes were amplified with adaptor-ligated barcode primers. One entry per CDR3 protein results from TCRdb running MiXCR on the multiplex PCR reads. This sample yields about 1,000 distinct CDR3 sequences, of which about 6.3% are seen a single time; under 7.5% belongs to the top ten. CD25-based Treg depletion was applied to purified naive CD4+ T cells. The CDR3 runs to 14 residues. Unmatched junction bases numbered 7, after V lost 5 bases and J lost 4 bases. The sequenced sample was naive CD4+ T cells sorted from blood. Noted subset: naive CD4+ T cells, CD4+CD45RA+CD25-. This sequence joins TRBV12-3 or TRBV12-4 and TRBJ1-2; the match to TRBD1 covers 7 bases. This receptor was taken from a female donor with breast cancer. CDR3 in amino acids: CASSPATGVYGYTF. Written as DNA, the CDR3 is TGTGCCAGCAGTCCAGCTACAGGGGTCTATGGCTACACCTTC.